This T cell receptor (beta chain) was profiled in a study of blood T cell repertoires in COVID-19. Study in general: The study drew acute and convalescent COVID-19 samples from the United States, Italy and Spain. Nucleic acid was either cDNA or gDNA, and it came from T cells, B-cell-depleted T cells, or PBMCs.

The CDR3 loop spans 17 amino acids. CDR1 is GTSNPN, CDR2 SVGIG, per germline (reference sequence). With 0 bases removed from V and 3 bases from J, the gap between germline ends came to 17 bases. Authors' data handling: Estimated nucleated cell counts came from reference gene primer amplification. Generated by immunoSEQ multiplex PCR, the TCRdb table keeps only in-frame clones and is missing some. That table gives V, J and clone size, and the DNA gave D and trimming. The sample lists around 100,000 clones, around four fifths seen once, with roughly 29% in the top ten. The V gene is TRBV30, the J gene TRBJ2-2; D is unresolved. Sequencing input: peripheral blood. The sequence was collected from a man between 65 and 85 years old with active or convalescent COVID-19. DNA of the CDR3: TGTGCCTGGAGTGTCCCGGATGGGCCCTTTGACACCGGGGAGCTGTTTTTT. Amino acid sequence: CAWSVPDGPFDTGELFF.